The rows below give T cell receptor beta chains drawn from one sample of a study of T cells after posttransplantation cyclophosphamide. The table came from immunoSEQ multiplex PCR; TCRdb's copy has only in-frame clones and leaves some out. The sample carries 45,000 to 65,000 clones, roughly 94% recorded once. Specimen: PBMCs. Receptor source: a woman aged 25 to 39 in good health and a related stem cell transplant donor. The CDR3 runs from the conserved cysteine through the conserved F or W. D genes are given only for firm matches. Only some rows state a clone size, as once, few, many or a class for expanded clones.

.	TRBV7-2	.	TRBJ2-2	TGTGCCAGCAGCTTAGACAGGGTGAAGACCGGGGAGCTGTTTTTT	CASSLDRVKTGELFF
TRBD1	TRBV2	.	TRBJ2-6	TGTGCCAGCAGGGGGACAGGGAGTGGGGCCAACGTCCTGACTTTC	CASRGTGSGANVLTF
TRBD1	TRBV11-3	.	TRBJ2-7	TGTGCCAGCAGCTTCGGAGGGAACAGGGGGCTCCACGAGCAGTACTTC	CASSFGGNRGLHEQYF
.	TRBV19	.	TRBJ1-2	TGTGCCAGTAGTATAAAGGACAGACCTAACTATGGCTACACCTTC	CASSIKDRPNYGYTF
.	TRBV6-1	.	TRBJ1-1	TGTGCCAGCAGTGCCGACGGGGGGGTGAACACTGAAGCTTTCTTT	CASSADGGVNTEAFF
.	TRBV6-6	.	TRBJ2-1	TGTGCCTGCAGAAACTGGGCCCGGCGGGGTTACAATGAGCAGTTCTTC	CACRNWARRGYNEQFF
TRBD1	TRBV27	.	TRBJ1-6	TGTGCCAGCAGTTTGGGACAGTTTAATTCACCCCTCCACTTT	CASSLGQFNSPLHF
.	TRBV19	.	TRBJ2-1	TGTGCCAGTACTCCCGAGAGGGGGGGGCCAGGGGATGAGCAGTTCTTC	CASTPERGGPGDEQFF
TRBD1	TRBV7-9	.	TRBJ1-2	TGTGCCAGCAGCGGGACAGGGTCTCTCTATGGCTACACCTTC	CASSGTGSLYGYTF
.	TRBV18	.	TRBJ1-6	TGTGCCAGCTCACCACCGCGGGGTTTAGGGTCACCCCTCCACTTT	CASSPPRGLGSPLHF
.	TRBV7-8	.	TRBJ1-2	TGTGCCAGCAGCTTAGCGTCCGCGGGGGGCTACACCTTC	CASSLASAGGYTF
.	TRBV7-2	.	TRBJ2-7	TGTGCCAGCAGCTTAACCGGCTACGAGCAGTACTTC	CASSLTGYEQYF
TRBD2	TRBV9	.	TRBJ2-2	TGTGCCAGCAGCGTACGGGGGGGCCAGGACACCGGGGAGCTGTTTTTT	CASSVRGGQDTGELFF
.	TRBV18	.	TRBJ2-7	TGTGCCAGCTCTCCTAGCTACGGGTCAGCCTCCTACGAGCAGTACTTC	CASSPSYGSASYEQYF
TRBD2	TRBV4-3	once	TRBJ2-3	TGCGCCAGCAGCCAAGAGAGGACTGGACTAGCCGTCCGCACAGATACGCAGTATTTT	CASSQERTGLAVRTDTQYF
TRBD1	TRBV12-5	.	TRBJ2-7	TGTGCTAGTGGTTTGAGAGGGGGCCTCGAGCAGTACTTC	CASGLRGGLEQYF
.	TRBV7-2	.	TRBJ2-2	TGTGCCAGCAGCACCCGTAGCGGAGGTACCGGGGAGCTGTTTTTT	CASSTRSGGTGELFF
TRBD1	TRBV27	.	TRBJ1-1	TGTGCCAGCAGTTTATTGTGGGGACAGGGCCGGTCGGACACTGAAGCTTTCTTT	CASSLLWGQGRSDTEAFF
TRBD1	TRBV13	.	TRBJ2-1	TGTGCCTGCCAGGGGCAGGGGGTTGAGCAGTTCTTC	CACQGQGVEQFF
TRBD1	TRBV6-5	.	TRBJ2-1	TGTGCCAGCAAGATGAGGGGGCTCCTTCACAATGAGCAGTTCTTC	CASKMRGLLHNEQFF
.	TRBV19	.	TRBJ1-2	TGTGCCAGTAGTATAAACGGAGACGGTGAAAGAGGCTACACCTTC	CASSINGDGERGYTF
.	TRBV5-4	.	TRBJ2-3	TGTGCCAGCAGCTTGGCGGGGGTCAGAGATACGCAGTATTTT	CASSLAGVRDTQYF
.	TRBV4-1	.	TRBJ1-1	TGCGCCAGCAGCCAAGAGGGGGGGGTCGGAACTGAAGCTTTCTTT	CASSQEGGVGTEAFF